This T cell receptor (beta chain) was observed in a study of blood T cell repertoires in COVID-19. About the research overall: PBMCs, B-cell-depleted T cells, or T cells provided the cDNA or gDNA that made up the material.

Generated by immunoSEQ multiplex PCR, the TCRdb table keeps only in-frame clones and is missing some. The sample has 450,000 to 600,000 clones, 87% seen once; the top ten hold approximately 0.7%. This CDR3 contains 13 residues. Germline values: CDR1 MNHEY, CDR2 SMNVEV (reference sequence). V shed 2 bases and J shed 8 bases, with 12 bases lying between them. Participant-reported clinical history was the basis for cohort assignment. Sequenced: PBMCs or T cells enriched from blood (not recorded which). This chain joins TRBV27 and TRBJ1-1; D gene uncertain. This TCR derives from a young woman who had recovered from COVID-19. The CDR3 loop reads CASSLRKAAEAFF. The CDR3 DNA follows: TGTGCCAGCAGTTTAAGAAAGGCGGCGGAAGCTTTCTTT.